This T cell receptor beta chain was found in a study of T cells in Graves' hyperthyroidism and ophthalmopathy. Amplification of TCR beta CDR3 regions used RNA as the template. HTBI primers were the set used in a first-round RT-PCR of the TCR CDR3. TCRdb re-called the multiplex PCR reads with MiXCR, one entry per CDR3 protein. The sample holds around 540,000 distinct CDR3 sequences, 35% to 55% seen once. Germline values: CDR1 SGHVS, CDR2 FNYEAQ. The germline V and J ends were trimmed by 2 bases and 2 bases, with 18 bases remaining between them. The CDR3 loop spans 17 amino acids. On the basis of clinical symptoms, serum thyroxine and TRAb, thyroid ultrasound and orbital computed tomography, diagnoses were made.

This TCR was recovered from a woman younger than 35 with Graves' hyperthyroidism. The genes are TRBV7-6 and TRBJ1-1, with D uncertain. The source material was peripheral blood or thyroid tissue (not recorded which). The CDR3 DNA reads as TGTGCCAGCAGCTTAAATATGGCAGAGGACTCCAACACTGAAGCTTTCTTT. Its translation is CASSLNMAEDSNTEAFF.